A single sample gave rise to the 32 T cell receptor beta chains below, sequenced in a study of spatial heterogeneity in lung cancer. Overall study results and limits: The study found that expanded intratumoral alpha and beta TCR counts tracked tumor mutation counts.

As for time point: sample taken at primary tumor resection. MiXCR, applied by TCRdb to the 5' RACE reads, yields one record per CDR3 protein. There are more than 25,000 distinct CDR3 sequences in the sample; approximately 6.9% occur only once, and over 20% lies in the top ten. No antigen has been assigned to these receptors. Sequenced material: lung tumor tissue, taken at surgery. These receptor sequences come from a male donor with early-stage non-small cell lung cancer.

This clonotype came up many times. The chain uses TRBV6-5 and TRBJ2-5, with D perhaps TRBD1 (5 bases). V shed 2 bases and J shed 5 bases, with 24 bases lying between them. Looked up from germline, CDR1 is MNHEY and CDR2 is SVGAGI. The CDR3 consists of 18 residues. CDR3 sequence reads: CASSYGLGVSRKSETQYF. Here the CDR3 DNA reads TGTGCCAGCAGTTACGGTTTAGGGGTTAGTCGAAAATCGGAGACCCAGTACTTC.

This clonotype was detected only a few times. The V call is TRBV7-2, the J call TRBJ2-1, with 9 bases aligning to TRBD2. Per germline, CDR1 SGHTA and CDR2 FQGNSA. Trimming at V came to 3 bases and at J to 8 bases, leaving 5 bases not matched to a gene. This CDR3 comprises 14 residues. CDR3: CASSFSGGMDEQFF. The DNA of the CDR3 is TGTGCCAGCAGCTTTAGCGGGGGTATGGATGAGCAGTTCTTC.

The chain is built from TRBV3-1 and TRBJ1-5; 9 nucleotides line up with TRBD1. Germline CDR1 is LGHDT and CDR2 is YNNKEL (reference sequence). The length of the CDR3 is 14 residues. V shed 1 base, J shed 8 bases, and the junction held 3 bases outside the gene matches. The CDR3 region is CASSQGTGVKPQHF. CDR3 coding DNA: TGTGCCAGCAGCCAAGGGACAGGGGTAAAGCCCCAGCATTTT. Full variable domain (rest looked up from reference TRBV3-1 and TRBJ1-5): DTAVSQTPKYLVTQMGNDKSIKCEQNLGHDTMYWYKQDSKKFLKIMFSYNNKELIINETVPNRFSPKSPDKAHLNLHINSLELGDSAVYFCASSQGTGVKPQHFGDGTRLSIL.

The sample holds many counts of this clonotype. The chain uses TRBV10-3 and TRBJ2-6, with D perhaps TRBD1 (6 bases). Germline values: CDR1 ENHRY, CDR2 SYGVKD. The CDR3 runs 15 residues. Trimming removed 6 bases at V and 0 bases at J, with 9 bases between. CDR3 in DNA: TGTGCCATCAGCGGGACAACCTCTGGGGCCAACGTCCTGACTTTC. As protein: CAISGTTSGANVLTF.

Here the CDR3 reads CASSLAGASGGQETQYF. The CDR3 region has the DNA TGTGCCAGCAGCTTGGCAGGAGCTAGCGGGGGCCAAGAGACCCAGTACTTC. The V call is TRBV5-4, the J call TRBJ2-5; 10 nucleotides line up with TRBD2. V lost 0 bases and J lost 1; bases outside the gene matches: 6. The CDR3 has 17 amino acids. Looked up from germline, CDR1 is SGHNT and CDR2 is YYREEE (reference sequence).

In DNA form, the CDR3 reads TGCGCCAGCAGCACGACAGGGGTCACTGAAGCTTTCTTT. It specifies CASSTTGVTEAFF. The V and J genes are TRBV5-1 and TRBJ1-1; TRBD1 matches 8 bases. V trimming: 4 bases; J trimming: 4 bases; junction bases outside the gene matches: 3. This CDR3 region has 13 residues. Germline lookup yields CDR1 SGHRS and CDR2 YFSETQ.

This chain uses TRBV2 with TRBJ2-7, with TRBD1 matching over 10 bases. Germline V gene lookup returns CDR1 SNHLY and CDR2 FYNNEI. This CDR3 is 14 amino acids long. Germline trimming cut 6 bases from V and 3 bases from J; bases unmatched to any gene: 5. The CDR3 loop is CASSPGQGVYEQYF. CDR3 sequence (DNA): TGTGCCAGCAGCCCCGGACAGGGGGTCTACGAGCAGTACTTC.

This clonotype was recorded many times. This sequence joins TRBV4-1 and TRBJ1-1; no clear D. The CDR3 is 14 amino acids. The V end lost 4 bases, the J end lost 0 bases, and 9 bases lay between the germline ends. In germline, CDR1 is MGHRA, CDR2 YSYEKL. The CDR3 region has the DNA TGCGCCAGCAGCCGGGAACGGATGAACACTGAAGCTTTCTTT. It codes for CASSRERMNTEAFF.

This clonotype was seen a few times. V gene TRBV28 combines with J gene TRBJ1-2; D is unresolved. Trimming removed 6 bases at V and 4 bases at J, with 12 bases between. The CDR3 runs to 13 residues. Germline CDR1 reads MDHEN; CDR2 reads SYDVKM. CDR3 bases: TGTGCCAGCAGCCTCGAAATGGGCTATGGCTACACCTTC. Encoded protein: CASSLEMGYGYTF.

This chain joins TRBV28 and TRBJ2-3; 9 nucleotides line up with TRBD1. CDR1 MDHEN and CDR2 SYDVKM come from the germline V gene. J gave up 2 bases and V 7 bases, and 13 bases lay outside the gene matches. The CDR3 extends over 17 amino acids. The CDR3: CASTEPDRGFFTDTQYF. The DNA for the CDR3 is TGTGCCAGCACCGAACCCGACAGGGGGTTCTTCACAGATACGCAGTATTTT.

This clonotype was counted many times. The chain is built from TRBV5-5 and TRBJ2-2, with no clear D. The CDR3 has 13 amino acids. CDR1 is SGHKS and CDR2 is YYEKEE in the germline V gene (reference sequence). Trimming pared 2 bases from V and 7 bases from J, leaving 9 bases between. CDR3 protein: CASSFVWDGELFF. CDR3 DNA: TGTGCCAGCAGCTTTGTCTGGGACGGGGAGCTGTTTTTT.

The table lists this clonotype with many counts. The rearrangement links TRBV3-1 to TRBJ2-7, with 7 bases that match TRBD2. Trimming took 1 base from V and 2 from J; bases not matched to a gene: 2. This CDR3 has 14 residues. In germline, CDR1 is LGHDT, CDR2 YNNKEL (reference sequence). CDR3 in amino acids: CASSQASGAYEQYF. DNA of the CDR3: TGTGCCAGCAGCCAAGCCAGCGGGGCCTACGAGCAGTACTTC.

Ten or more counts support this clonotype. The chain couples TRBV10-1 to TRBJ1-1; possibly TRBD1 for D (5 bases). CDR3 length: 14 residues. Deletions cut 8 bases from V and 1 base from J, with 14 bases between. Per the germline V gene, CDR1 is WNHNN and CDR2 is SYGVQD (reference sequence). CDR3 protein: CASRGSGGNTEAFF. Written as DNA, the CDR3 is TGCGCCAGCCGGGGGTCCGGGGGGAACACTGAAGCTTTCTTT.

This clonotype has more than one count but fewer than ten. This rearrangement joins TRBV20-1 to TRBJ2-7, with TRBD1 identical over 8 bases. After removal of 4 bases from V and 2 bases from J, the junction contained 7 bases not matched to a gene. Germline CDR1 and CDR2: DFQATT and SNEGSKA (reference sequence). The CDR3 has 14 amino acids. The CDR3 is CSATPGTGAYEQYF. The CDR3 bases are TGCAGTGCTACCCCCGGGACAGGTGCCTACGAGCAGTACTTC.

In this sample, this clonotype turned up many times. The rearrangement uses TRBV12-3 or TRBV12-4 and TRBJ2-2; a possible D gene is TRBD2 (5 bases). This CDR3 is built from 13 residues. Trimming stripped 7 bases from V and 8 bases from J, with 14 bases between. This CDR3 reads CASTPDAGGELFF. CDR3 DNA sequence: TGTGCCAGCACCCCGGACGCGGGTGGGGAGCTGTTTTTT.

This clonotype was observed many times. The chain employs TRBV6-1 and TRBJ1-2, with D possibly TRBD1 on 5 matching bases. V was trimmed by 4 bases and J by 2 bases, leaving 11 bases between them. This CDR3 is 14 amino acids long. Germline V gives CDR1 MNHNS, CDR2 SASEGT. The CDR3 is CASSGWDGNYGYTF. The CDR3, as DNA: TGTGCCAGCAGTGGCTGGGACGGCAACTATGGCTACACCTTC.

In its sample, this clonotype was seen a few times. The genes are TRBV4-1 and TRBJ2-2, with 13 nucleotides matching TRBD2. The CDR3 is 17 residues long. Germline CDR1 is MGHRA and CDR2 is YSYEKL. With V trimmed by 1 base and J by 4 bases, 3 bases remained unmatched. The CDR3 nucleotides are TGCGCCAGCAGCCAAGGGACTAGCGGGGGACTCACCGGGGAGCTGTTTTTT. Encoded protein: CASSQGTSGGLTGELFF.

This clonotype was recorded many times. A read error may produce the germline difference seen at one junction end. The chain has TRBV7-2 and TRBJ1-3; D call uncertain. The V gene's germline CDR1 is SGHTA and CDR2 FQGNSA. This CDR3 spans 16 amino acids. The CDR3 DNA reads TGTGCCGGCAGCTTAGCGGGCCGGGGCTCTGGAAACACCATATATTTT. Amino acids: CAGSLAGRGSGNTIYF.

This clonotype was detected only a few times. This chain connects TRBV20-1 to TRBJ1-5, with TRBD1 identical over 8 bases. The CDR3 is made up of 13 amino acids. Germline loops: CDR1 DFQATT, CDR2 SNEGSKA (reference sequence). The trim removed 3 bases at V and 7 bases at J, leaving 5 bases unmatched. This chain's CDR3 is CSASLQGGQPQHF. The DNA for the CDR3 is TGCAGTGCTAGTTTACAGGGGGGCCAGCCCCAGCATTTT.

This clonotype is medium-sized by share. The J gene is TRBJ2-5, the V gene TRBV7-2; possible D gene TRBD1, 6 bases. Between the trimmed V and J ends, which lost 7 bases and 3 bases, there was a span of 18 bases. The CDR3 has 15 residues. The germline V gene encodes CDR1 SGHTA and CDR2 FQGNSA. The DNA for the CDR3 is TGTGCCAGCACCACCAGAGGGGACAAAGAAGAGACCCAGTACTTC. As protein: CASTTRGDKEETQYF.

This clonotype was found many times. The rearrangement uses TRBV6-2 or TRBV6-3 and TRBJ1-5; D unresolved. Germline V gene data show CDR1 as MNHEY and CDR2 as SVGEGT. The CDR3 loop spans 15 amino acids. V dropped 4 bases and J dropped 3 bases, with 13 bases sitting between them. The CDR3 sequence is CASSSRGRLNQPQHF. CDR3 DNA: TGTGCCAGCAGTTCCCGAGGCAGGCTCAATCAGCCCCAGCATTTT.

This clonotype came up many times. The chain joins TRBV7-2 to TRBJ1-1; no firm D call. Trimming shortened V by 5 bases and J by 5 bases, and 12 bases separated the two germline ends. Germline values: CDR1 SGHTA, CDR2 FQGNSA. The length of the CDR3 is 13 residues. This CDR3 is CASSPGLGTEAFF. CDR3 coding DNA: TGTGCCAGCAGCCCAGGACTGGGGACTGAAGCTTTCTTT.

The sample holds many counts of this clonotype. The chain joins TRBV12-3 or TRBV12-4 to TRBJ2-5, with D perhaps matching TRBD1 or TRBD2 (7 bases each). V was pared by 6 bases and J by 5 bases, with 16 bases between. The CDR3 runs 14 residues. This CDR3 is CASSGGGGSETQYF. The CDR3 DNA reads as TGTGCCAGCAGCGGGGGAGGGGGCAGCGAGACCCAGTACTTC.

There are many counts of this clonotype. The chain couples TRBV10-3 to TRBJ2-7; maybe TRBD1 (5 bases). This CDR3 is built from 15 residues. The germline V gene has CDR1 ENHRY and CDR2 SYGVKD. V shed 2 bases and J shed 2 bases, with 13 bases lying between them. The CDR3 here is CAISEEVRVTYEQYF. In DNA form, the CDR3 reads TGTGCCATCAGTGAGGAGGTCAGGGTCACCTACGAGCAGTACTTC.

This clonotype has at least ten counts. V and J are TRBV20-1 and TRBJ2-5; D unresolved. The V and J ends lost 3 bases and 1 base respectively, with 9 bases between them. The CDR3 spans 13 residues. Germline assignment: CDR1 DFQATT and CDR2 SNEGSKA (reference sequence). The CDR3 sequence: CSASFTGQETQYF. DNA of the CDR3: TGCAGTGCTAGTTTTACGGGCCAAGAGACCCAGTACTTC.

This clonotype was counted only a few times. This chain connects TRBV12-3 or TRBV12-4 to TRBJ1-5; 7 bases are shared with TRBD1. The CDR3 is 13 residues long. J lost 7 bases, V lost 5 bases, and 5 bases had no gene match. Written as DNA, the CDR3 is TGTGCCAGCAGTACCCAGACAGGGCAGCCCCAGCATTTT. As protein: CASSTQTGQPQHF.

The chain employs TRBV10-3 and TRBJ2-3, with D possibly being TRBD2 (6 bases). Germline loops: CDR1 ENHRY, CDR2 SYGVKD. Deletions cut 8 bases from V and 2 bases from J, with 11 bases between. The CDR3 spans 13 residues. CDR3 sequence: CAIGRTITDTQYF. The CDR3 DNA reads TGTGCCATCGGTAGGACTATCACAGATACGCAGTATTTT.

This clonotype showed up many times. The chain combines TRBV20-1 with TRBJ2-2; a weak D match, TRBD1 (5 bases). The V end lost 2 bases, the J end lost 6 bases, and 7 bases lay between the germline ends. The CDR3 covers 12 residues. The germline V gene has CDR1 DFQATT and CDR2 SNEGSKA (reference sequence). For the CDR3, the DNA is TGCAGTGCTAGACAGGGCCCCGGGGAGCTGTTTTTT. Its translation: CSARQGPGELFF.

This clonotype was picked up many times. CDR3 protein: CASSEGGQSQETQYF. In DNA, the CDR3 is TGTGCCAGCAGTGAAGGGGGACAGAGCCAAGAGACCCAGTACTTC. The genes are TRBV2 and TRBJ2-5; TRBD1 aligns across 7 bases. After removal of 1 base from V and 1 base from J, the junction contained 3 bases not matched to a gene. This CDR3 is built from 15 residues. Germline CDR1 and CDR2: SNHLY and FYNNEI.

This clonotype has ten or more counts. This chain connects TRBV29-1 to TRBJ2-5; D ambiguous. The CDR3 runs to 12 residues. The germline V gene encodes CDR1 SQVTM and CDR2 ANQGSEA. Deletions cut 2 bases from V and 5 bases from J, with 9 bases between. The CDR3 is CSVESLSETQYF. In nucleotides, the CDR3 is TGCAGCGTTGAATCGCTATCGGAGACCCAGTACTTC.

This clonotype was seen a few times. The chain combines TRBV7-9 with TRBJ2-7; a possible D gene is TRBD1 (5 bases). CDR1 and CDR2 (germline): SEHNR, FQNEAQ (reference sequence). Trimming removed 5 bases at V and 7 bases at J, with 12 bases between. The CDR3 length is 12 residues. The CDR3 coding sequence is TGTGCCAGCAGCCCTACAGGCCTAGAGCAGTACTTC. The encoded protein is CASSPTGLEQYF.

The rearrangement links TRBV24-1 to TRBJ2-3, with 9 nucleotides matching TRBD2. Per germline, CDR1 KGHDR and CDR2 SFDVKD. Trimming cost V 2 bases and J 6 bases; bases outside gene matches: 11. This CDR3 is built from 17 residues. CDR3 in amino acids: CATSDSVAGVLSDTQYF. CDR3 sequence (DNA): TGTGCCACCAGTGATTCGGTAGCGGGGGTGCTTTCGGATACGCAGTATTTT.